Following are 13 T cell receptor beta chains from one sample sequenced in a study of blood T cells in healthy people across ages. Together with a sample-barcoded 5' primer, a J-beta primer mix was included in a second PCR lasting about 7 to 11 cycles. TCRdb re-called the 5' RACE reads with MiXCR, one entry per CDR3 protein. The table has roughly 1 million distinct CDR3 sequences, almost 25% seen once. These sequences were also reported in another study, on T cells of mothers and their children.

Sequencing used blood. Every receptor here comes from a girl aged 2-10 years in good health.

This clonotype was seen many times. CDR3 region: CASSAGNEKLFF. CDR3 coding DNA: TGTGCCTCCTCCGCGGGAAATGAAAAACTGTTTTTT. The genes are TRBV10-3 and TRBJ1-4; D unresolved. The germline V gene has CDR1 ENHRY and CDR2 SYGVKD. The V gene lost 11 bases and the J gene lost 5 bases, with 12 bases spanning the gap. This CDR3 is 12 amino acids long.

In this sample, this clonotype turned up a few times. V and J are TRBV7-9 and TRBJ2-6; 10 bases are a match to TRBD1. The V gene end was trimmed by 5 bases and the J gene end by 4 bases; junction bases not matched to a gene: 8. Germline V gene lookup returns CDR1 SEHNR and CDR2 FQNEAQ (reference sequence). CDR3 length: 17 residues. CDR3 loop: CASSRPGTGVGANVLTF. The DNA of the CDR3 is TGTGCCAGCAGCCGTCCCGGGACAGGGGTAGGGGCCAACGTCCTGACTTTC.

This clonotype was seen at least ten times. The V call is TRBV7-8, the J call TRBJ2-7; possibly TRBD2 for D (5 bases). The germline V gene has CDR1 SGHVS and CDR2 FQNEAQ. The CDR3 runs 13 residues. Trimming took off 1 base at V and 3 bases at J, with 7 bases between the two ends. The CDR3 sequence: CASSLGTLYEQYF. The CDR3, as DNA: TGTGCCAGCAGCTTAGGGACTCTCTACGAGCAGTACTTC.

This sequence joins TRBV29-1 and TRBJ2-1; D unresolved. Trimming stripped 5 bases from V and 3 bases from J, with 5 bases between. CDR1 SQVTM and CDR2 ANQGSEA come from the germline V gene. The CDR3 is 11 residues long. The CDR3 DNA is TGCAGCGTTCGGTTCTACAATGAGCAGTTCTTC. Protein: CSVRFYNEQFF.

This clonotype was detected a few times. This chain joins TRBV20-1 and TRBJ1-1; D is uncertain. The germline gives CDR1 DFQATT, CDR2 SNEGSKA (reference sequence). The ends were cut back, 6 bases at V and 2 bases at J, with 13 bases in the middle. The CDR3 runs 13 residues. The CDR3 sequence is CSATDRPNTEAFF. As DNA, the CDR3 is TGCAGTGCCACCGACCGACCAAACACTGAAGCTTTCTTT.

The rearrangement uses TRBV28 and TRBJ1-4; maybe TRBD1 (5 bases). The CDR3 length is 14 residues. Germline lookup yields CDR1 MDHEN and CDR2 SYDVKM. V was clipped by 1 base and J by 4 bases, with 7 bases between them. The DNA of the CDR3 is TGTGCCAGCAGTTTATTTAGGGGTAATGAAAAACTGTTTTTT. Protein: CASSLFRGNEKLFF. Complete variable domain (other parts from reference TRBV28 and TRBJ1-4): DVKVTQSSRYLVKRTGEKVFLECVQDMDHENMFWYRQDPGLGLRLIYFSYDVKMKEKGDIPEGYSVSREKKERFSLILESASTNQTSMYLCASSLFRGNEKLFFGSGTQLSVL.

The chain links TRBV20-1 to TRBJ2-3, with 7 bases that match TRBD2. In germline, CDR1 is DFQATT, CDR2 SNEGSKA (reference sequence). The V segment lost 3 bases and the J segment 3 bases; nucleotides outside the gene matches: 9. This CDR3 has 15 residues. The DNA for the CDR3 is TGCAGTGCTAGGATCATTCGGGGGGTAACAGATACGCAGTATTTT. It translates to CSARIIRGVTDTQYF.

The genes are TRBV13 and TRBJ2-5; D gene ambiguous. Near its end, the DNA agrees better with TRBJ2-1, so the J call may be wrong. The CDR3 has 13 residues. The germline CDR1 and CDR2 sequences are PRHDT and FYEKMQ (reference sequence). The DNA of the CDR3 is TGTGCCAGCAACCCCCCGCTGAGCAATGAGCAGTTCTTC. Encoded protein: CASNPPLSNEQFF.

This clonotype was counted between two and nine times. The chain combines TRBV4-1 with TRBJ1-1, with 7 bases identical to TRBD1. Per the germline V gene, CDR1 is MGHRA and CDR2 is YSYEKL. The length of the CDR3 is 14 residues. J lost 4 bases, V lost 4 bases, and 6 bases had no gene match. The CDR3 is CASSLDRVPTEAFF. CDR3 coding DNA: TGCGCCAGCAGCCTCGACAGGGTACCCACTGAAGCTTTCTTT.

Here the CDR3 reads CSVVEVETQYF. The CDR3 region has the DNA TGCAGCGTTGTAGAAGTAGAGACCCAGTACTTC. The genes are TRBV29-1 and TRBJ2-5; D is uncertain. The length of the CDR3 is 11 residues. Germline lookup yields CDR1 SQVTM and CDR2 ANQGSEA. The V end was cut by 4 bases, the J end by 4 bases, with 7 bases between.

The V and J genes are TRBV29-1 and TRBJ1-5; D is unresolved. With 4 bases removed from V and 5 bases from J, the gap between germline ends came to 12 bases. This CDR3 spans 13 amino acids. Germline values: CDR1 SQVTM, CDR2 ANQGSEA. CDR3 residues: CSVARQWDQPQHF. In nucleotides, the CDR3 is TGCAGCGTTGCCCGCCAGTGGGATCAGCCCCAGCATTTT.

The rearrangement joins TRBV24-1 to TRBJ1-2; weak D call: TRBD1 (6 bases). This CDR3 has 13 amino acids. Germline V gene data show CDR1 as KGHDR and CDR2 as SFDVKD. The germline V and J ends were trimmed by 4 bases and 7 bases, with 12 bases remaining between them. CDR3 region: CATSEGRGPGYTF. CDR3 nucleotides: TGTGCCACCAGTGAGGGACGGGGGCCTGGCTACACCTTC.

In this sample, this clonotype turned up a few times. The gene calls are TRBV7-9 and TRBJ1-2; maybe TRBD1 (5 bases). Germline V gene sequence: CDR1 SEHNR, CDR2 FQNEAQ (reference sequence). The CDR3 contains 14 residues. Deletions cut 0 bases from V and 8 bases from J, with 13 bases between. CDR3 sequence (DNA): TGTGCCAGCAGCTTAGCAGTGGTCGGGGACGGCTACACCTTC. It specifies CASSLAVVGDGYTF.